Listed below are T cell receptor beta chains from one sample, sequenced in a study of blood T cell repertoires in COVID-19. Data came from immunoSEQ multiplex PCR; TCRdb stores just in-frame clones and leaves some out. Among some 150,000 clones listed, around 86% were seen once. The sample taken for sequencing was peripheral blood. The receptors were gathered from a man aged 65 to 85 with acute or convalescent COVID-19. Each CDR3 is given with its conserved first and last residue. A D gene is named only where the DNA matches it firmly. The size entry is marked missing in some rows and otherwise reads once, few, many or a size class.

J gene	V gene	clone size	D gene	CDR3 DNA	CDR3 protein
TRBJ2-7	TRBV4-3	.	TRBD2	TGCGCCAGCAGCCAAGATATGGCGGGAGGGAGCTCCTACGAGCAGTACTTC	CASSQDMAGGSSYEQYF
TRBJ2-7	TRBV28	.	.	TGTGCCAGCAGCCACGATGACAGTCGATTCTCCTACGAGCAGTACTTC	CASSHDDSRFSYEQYF
TRBJ2-2	TRBV19	.	TRBD2	TGTGCCAGTGCTAGCGGGAGGATAAACACCGGGGAGCTGTTTTTT	CASASGRINTGELFF
TRBJ2-1	TRBV5-6	.	TRBD2	TGTGCCAGCAGCTCAAACCCTGCGTTTAGCGGGAGGCCCAACAATGAGCAGTTCTTC	CASSSNPAFSGRPNNEQFF
TRBJ1-4	TRBV7-9	.	TRBD1	TGTGCCAGCAGCTTAGGGACAGGGGGCTTCGGCGAAAAACTGTTTTTT	CASSLGTGGFGEKLFF
TRBJ1-5	TRBV29-1	.	.	TGCAGCGTTACGACAGAATATAGCAATCAGCCCCAGCATTTT	CSVTTEYSNQPQHF
TRBJ1-2	TRBV28	.	TRBD1	TGTGCCAGCAGTCCGGGGACAGGGGGCGCGAGTGGCTACACCTTC	CASSPGTGGASGYTF
TRBJ2-2	TRBV6-5	.	TRBD1	TGTGCCAGCAGGACAGGGGGCACCGGGGAGCTGTTTTTT	CASRTGGTGELFF
TRBJ1-2	TRBV6-2/TRBV6-3	.	TRBD1	TGTGCCAGCAGTCCCGGGACAGGGAACTATGGCTACACCTTC	CASSPGTGNYGYTF
TRBJ1-2	TRBV19	.	.	TGTGCCAGTAGTATGAGCGGGGACGGAGGCTATGGCTACACCTTC	CASSMSGDGGYGYTF
TRBJ2-1	TRBV7-2	.	.	TGTGCCAGCAGCTTAGCGTTGGGCGGGCCCTACAATGAGCAGTTCTTC	CASSLALGGPYNEQFF
TRBJ1-4	TRBV11-2	.	TRBD1	TGTGCCAGCAGCCCCCTGGGACAGGCCCGGACAACTAATGAAAAACTGTTTTTT	CASSPLGQARTTNEKLFF
TRBJ2-5	TRBV15	once	.	TGTGCCACCAGCAGGGACTCCCCGGAGACCCAGTACTTC	CATSRDSPETQYF
TRBJ1-1	TRBV5-4	.	.	TGTGCCAGCAGCTTGGGGCAGGTGATCGGGAACACTGAAGCTTTCTTT	CASSLGQVIGNTEAFF
TRBJ1-1	TRBV3-1/TRBV3-2	.	TRBD1	TGTGCCAGCAGCCAACGACAGGGGGTTTCTACTGAAGCTTTCTTT	CASSQRQGVSTEAFF